This entry describes one TCR beta chain. The target antigen is unknown. Random hexamers were used to reverse transcribe an amount of roughly 0.45 to 1 ug RNA. Multiplex immunoSEQ PCR targeted 54 Vbeta and 13 Jbeta TCR beta segments. TCRdb used MiXCR to reprocess the immunoSEQ multiplex PCR reads, holding one entry per CDR3 protein. The profile shows 25,000 to 30,000 distinct CDR3 sequences, 85% to 95% of them singletons. The data stem from a study of CD8 T cells in Susac syndrome. The V end lost 0 bases, the J end lost 3 bases, and 23 bases lay between the germline ends. Per germline, CDR1 SQVTM and CDR2 ANQGSEA. The CDR3 contains 18 residues. Findings and caveats of the study: The study recognized that the number of individuals in its TCR sequencing and HLA analysis was relatively small.

This clonotype originated in a human donor in good health. Sample: CD8+ T cells from PBMCs. The chain has TRBV29-1 and TRBJ2-5; tentative D call: TRBD2 (5 bases). Here the CDR3 DNA reads TGCAGCGTTGAAGATCCATGGGGTGGGAGCGAGACGAAAGAGACCCAGTACTTC. Its translation is CSVEDPWGGSETKETQYF.